The 15 T cell receptor beta chains in this list originate from one sample, sequenced in a study of T cells in Graves' hyperthyroidism and ophthalmopathy. RNA transcripts gave rise to amplified TCR beta CDR3 regions. Primed by the HTBI set, a first-round RT-PCR was run on the TCR CDR3. TCRdb recomputed calls from the multiplex PCR reads with MiXCR, one row per CDR3 protein. Of about 740,000 distinct CDR3 sequences listed, 12% to 15% were seen once; the top ten hold approximately 10%. Sequenced input: blood. All receptors derive from a woman between 18 and 30 years old with Graves' hyperthyroidism.

This clonotype was detected many times. This chain links TRBV28 with TRBJ1-1; a possible D gene is TRBD1 (5 bases). Trimming left V 2 bases short and J 8 bases short, with 15 bases between. This CDR3 contains 14 residues. CDR1 and CDR2 from the germline V gene are MDHEN and SYDVKM. CDR3 nucleotide sequence: TGTGCCAGCAGTTTAGACTTGACAGAGGAAGAAGCTTTCTTT. Its translation: CASSLDLTEEEAFF.

The CDR3 here is CATPFRDIPYVLTF. The CDR3 bases are TGTGCCACCCCATTCCGGGACATCCCGTACGTCCTGACTTTC. The chain uses TRBV19 and TRBJ2-6; a weak D match, TRBD1 (6 bases). This CDR3 is 14 amino acids long. V dropped 10 bases and J dropped 11 bases, with 21 bases sitting between them. Per the germline V gene, CDR1 is LNHDA and CDR2 is SQIVND (reference sequence).

This clonotype was observed many times. The chain carries TRBV20-1 and TRBJ1-2; the D is unclear. V dropped 0 bases and J dropped 3 bases, with 8 bases sitting between them. The CDR3 is made up of 13 amino acids. Germline assignment: CDR1 DFQATT and CDR2 SNEGSKA (reference sequence). The CDR3 loop is CSARDPTDYGYTF. CDR3 in DNA: TGCAGTGCTAGAGACCCCACAGACTATGGCTACACCTTC.

J is TRBJ2-5 and V is TRBV28; D remains unclear. CDR1 MDHEN and CDR2 SYDVKM come from the germline V gene. Trimming pared 6 bases from V and 5 bases from J, leaving 10 bases between. This CDR3 contains 12 residues. The CDR3 region has the DNA TGTGCCAGCAGAACGCGGTGGGAGACCCAGTACTTC. Translation: CASRTRWETQYF.

This chain links TRBV5-6 with TRBJ2-7; 13 bases match TRBD2. CDR1 is SGHDT and CDR2 is YYEEEE in the germline V gene. This CDR3 is built from 13 residues. With V trimmed by 5 bases and J by 7 bases, 3 bases remained unmatched. CDR3 region: CASRPGLAGEQYF. CDR3 sequence (DNA): TGTGCCAGCAGACCGGGACTAGCGGGGGAGCAGTACTTC.

The V call is TRBV19, the J call TRBJ1-4, with 7 positions matching TRBD1. Germline CDR1 and CDR2: LNHDA and SQIVND (reference sequence). This CDR3 region has 13 residues. After removal of 8 bases from V and 8 bases from J, the junction contained 8 bases not matched to a gene. CDR3 DNA sequence: TGTGCCAGTCGAGGCACAGGGGACGAAAAACTGTTTTTT. Its protein is CASRGTGDEKLFF. Drawing the rest from reference TRBV19 and TRBJ1-4, the complete variable domain is DGGITQSPKYLFRKEGQNVTLSCEQNLNHDAMYWYRQDPGQGLRLIYYSQIVNDFQKGDIAEGYSVSREKKESFPLTVTSAQKNPTAFYLCASRGTGDEKLFFGSGTQLSVL.

The DNA of the CDR3 is TGCAGCGTTAGACAGGGAGGGTACGAGCAGTACTTC. Its translation: CSVRQGGYEQYF. The V call is TRBV29-1, the J call TRBJ2-7; D may match TRBD1 or TRBD2 (7 bases each). Germline CDR1 and CDR2: SQVTM and ANQGSEA. V was pared by 5 bases and J by 4 bases, with 12 bases between. The CDR3 has 12 residues.

The chain carries TRBV15 and TRBJ2-2, with D possibly TRBD2 on 6 matching bases. This CDR3 spans 14 amino acids. V lost 8 bases and J 3 bases, leaving 13 bases between the germline ends. CDR1 and CDR2 from the germline V gene are LNHNV and YYDKDF (reference sequence). Written as DNA, the CDR3 is TGTGCCACCGGTAGGAGGGTCGACACCGGGGAGCTGTTTTTT. Translation: CATGRRVDTGELFF.

Many counts were recorded for this clonotype. This chain uses TRBV6-1 with TRBJ2-2; D is possibly TRBD1 (5 bases). V lost 5 bases to trimming and J lost 4 bases, with 14 bases between them. The germline V gene encodes CDR1 MNHNS and CDR2 SASEGT. The CDR3 extends over 15 amino acids. The CDR3 coding sequence is TGTGCCAGCAGTTACGCGCAGGGCCGCACCGGGGAGCTGTTTTTT. This sequence encodes CASSYAQGRTGELFF.

The rearrangement links TRBV30 to TRBJ1-1; D is ambiguous. Per the germline V gene, CDR1 is GTSNPN and CDR2 is SVGIG (reference sequence). The CDR3 runs to 14 residues. V was pared by 1 base and J by 5 bases, with 14 bases between. Here the CDR3 reads CAWSESGVVTEAFF. The CDR3 DNA sequence: TGTGCCTGGAGTGAGTCAGGTGTTGTAACTGAAGCTTTCTTT.

This clonotype occurred many times. The V and J genes are TRBV6-2 or TRBV6-3 and TRBJ2-1; D unresolved. The V end was cut by 6 bases, the J end by 7 bases, with 10 bases between. Germline V gene sequence: CDR1 MNHEY, CDR2 SVGEGT. The CDR3 length is 12 residues. The CDR3 nucleotides read TGTGCCAGCAGAACTTCACGGAATGAGCAGTTCTTC. Its protein is CASRTSRNEQFF.

This clonotype came up many times. This chain connects TRBV6-2 or TRBV6-3 to TRBJ1-1, with TRBD1 matching over 8 bases. Trimming cost V 0 bases and J 3 bases; bases outside gene matches: 3. This CDR3 region has 15 residues. CDR1 is MNHEY, CDR2 SVGEGT, per germline. In DNA form, the CDR3 reads TGTGCCAGCAGTTACTCGTGGACAGGGCACACTGAAGCTTTCTTT. Its translation is CASSYSWTGHTEAFF.

This clonotype was seen repeatedly, ten times or more. The rearrangement uses TRBV28 and TRBJ2-7, with TRBD2 as a possible D gene (6 bases). CDR3 size: 13 residues. Per germline, CDR1 MDHEN and CDR2 SYDVKM. V was shortened by 7 bases and J by 0 bases, with 10 bases between the two germline ends. Here the CDR3 reads CASKGGNSYEQYF. The CDR3 DNA reads TGTGCCAGCAAGGGCGGGAACTCCTACGAGCAGTACTTC.

This rearrangement joins TRBV20-1 to TRBJ2-2; 11 bases align to TRBD2. Germline-derived CDR1 and CDR2 are DFQATT and SNEGSKA (reference sequence). V shed 0 bases and J 5 bases; nucleotides not matched to a gene: 5. This CDR3 has 16 residues. CDR3 nucleotides: TGCAGTGCTAGAGATCAACTAGCGGGAGAAACCGGGGAGCTGTTTTTT. This encodes CSARDQLAGETGELFF.

This clonotype appeared many times. V is TRBV2 and J is TRBJ2-7; D is possibly TRBD2 (6 bases). The CDR3 runs 13 residues. Germline V lookup: CDR1 SNHLY, CDR2 FYNNEI. V shed 4 bases and J shed 3 bases, with 10 bases lying between them. The CDR3 coding sequence is TGTGCCAGCAGTGGGGACTGGGACTACGAGCAGTACTTC. Its protein product is CASSGDWDYEQYF.